This T cell receptor (beta chain) emerged from a study of blood T cell repertoires in COVID-19. Study at large: Whether acute or convalescent, the COVID-19 samples came from the United States, Italy and Spain.

This clone appeared once. The V gene's germline CDR1 is SGHRS and CDR2 YFSETQ. The CDR3 consists of 15 residues. J lost 7 bases, V lost 6 bases, and 12 bases had no gene match. Source study methods: Reference gene primer amplification gave nucleated cell count estimates. Clones were read by immunoSEQ multiplex PCR, and TCRdb kept only the in-frame ones, dropping some. V, J and clone size reflect that table, while D and trimming were determined from the DNA. Seen here are 140,000 to 150,000 clones, roughly 79% observed once, and the top ten hold roughly 8.3%. The origin of this receptor is a human donor with acute or convalescent COVID-19. The donor label of this sample is uncertain. J is TRBJ2-1 and V is TRBV5-1; 8 positions match TRBD1. Sample: peripheral blood. The CDR3 DNA reads as TGCGCCAGCACTCAGGGGGCAGGCCGAAAGAATGAGCAGTTCTTC. Encoded protein: CASTQGAGRKNEQFF.